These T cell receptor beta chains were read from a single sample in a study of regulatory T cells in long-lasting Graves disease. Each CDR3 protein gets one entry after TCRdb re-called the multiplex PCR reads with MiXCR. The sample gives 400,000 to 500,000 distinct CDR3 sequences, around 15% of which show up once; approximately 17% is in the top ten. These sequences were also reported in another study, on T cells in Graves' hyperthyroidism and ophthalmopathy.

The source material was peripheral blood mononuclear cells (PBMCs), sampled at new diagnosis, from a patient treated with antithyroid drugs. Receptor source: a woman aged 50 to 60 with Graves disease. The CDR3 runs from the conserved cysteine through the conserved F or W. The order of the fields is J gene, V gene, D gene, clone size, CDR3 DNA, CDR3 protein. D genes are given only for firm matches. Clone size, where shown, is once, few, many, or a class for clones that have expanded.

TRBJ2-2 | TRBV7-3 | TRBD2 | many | TGTGCCAGCAGCTTCGTGGGACTAGCGGGTGCACCGATCGGGGAGCTGTTTTTT | CASSFVGLAGAPIGELFF
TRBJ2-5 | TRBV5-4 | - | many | TGTGCCAGCAGCCTCAGGGGCACGGAGACCCAGTACTTC | CASSLRGTETQYF
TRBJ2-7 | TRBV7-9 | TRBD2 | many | TGTGCCAGCAGCTTAGGACTAGCGGGAGCCCCGACGTTGCAGTACTTC | CASSLGLAGAPTLQYF
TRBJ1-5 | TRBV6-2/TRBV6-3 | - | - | TGTGCCAGCAGTCGACCGGCAGGGATGAGTCAGCCCCAGCATTTT | CASSRPAGMSQPQHF
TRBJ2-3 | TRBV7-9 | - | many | TGTGCCAGCAGCGCCCGTTGGGGGCGCTTAATAGATACGCAGTATTTT | CASSARWGRLIDTQYF
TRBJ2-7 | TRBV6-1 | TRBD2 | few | TGTGCCAGCACAGGGACTAGCGGCTACGAGCAGTACTTC | CASTGTSGYEQYF
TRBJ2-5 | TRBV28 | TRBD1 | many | TGTGCCAGCAGTTCCCGGACAGGGCGCCTCTGGGAGACCCAGTACTTC | CASSSRTGRLWETQYF
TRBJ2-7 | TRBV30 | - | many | TGTGCCTGGAGGGCCACCCCCTACGAGCAGTACTTC | CAWRATPYEQYF
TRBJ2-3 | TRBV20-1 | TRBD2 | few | TGCAGTGCTAGAGATACGACTAGCGGGGGGGGGGCGCAGTATTTT | CSARDTTSGGGAQYF
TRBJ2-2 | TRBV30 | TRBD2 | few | TGTGCCTGGAGTCCCCCAGGACTAGCGGGAGGGCCGTCTTCCGGGGAGCTGTTTTTT | CAWSPPGLAGGPSSGELFF
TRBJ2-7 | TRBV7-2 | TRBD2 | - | TGTGCCAGCAGCTTTTTAGTAGCGGGGGCCTACGAGCAGTACTTC | CASSFLVAGAYEQYF
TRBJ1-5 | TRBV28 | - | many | TGTGCCAGCAGCCTCAATAGTCGGCAGCCCCAGCATTTT | CASSLNSRQPQHF
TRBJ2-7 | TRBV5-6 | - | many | TGTGCCAGCAGCCTAGACCTTGCCTACGAGCAGTACTTC | CASSLDLAYEQYF
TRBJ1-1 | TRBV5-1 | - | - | TGCGCCAGCAGCTTGGGGGGCGGGGGTAATGGGAACACTGAAGCTTTCTTT | CASSLGGGGNGNTEAFF
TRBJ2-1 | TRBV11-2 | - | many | TGTGCCAGCAGCTTATCTGCGAGCTCCTACAATGAGCAGTTCTTC | CASSLSASSYNEQFF
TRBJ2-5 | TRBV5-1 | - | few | TGCGCCAGCAGCTTCCTTTCAGAAGAGACCCAGTACTTC | CASSFLSEETQYF
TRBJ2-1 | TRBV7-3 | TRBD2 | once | TGTGCCAGCAGCTTAAACGCCGGGACTAGCGGGAGGCCGAATGAGCAGTTCTTC | CASSLNAGTSGRPNEQFF
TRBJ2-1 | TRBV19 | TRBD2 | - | TGTGCCAGTAGTAGGGGGTGGGCTAGCGGGAGGGCCTACAATGAGCAGTTCTTC | CASSRGWASGRAYNEQFF
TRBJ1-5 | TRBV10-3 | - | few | TGTGCCATCCGGGGGGCAGGATACAATCAGCCCCAGCATTTT | CAIRGAGYNQPQHF
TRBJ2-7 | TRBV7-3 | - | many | TGTGCCAGCAGCCACTCCGGGACCGGAGGCGAGCAGTACTTC | CASSHSGTGGEQYF
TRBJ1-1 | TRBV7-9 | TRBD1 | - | TGTGCCAGCAGCCCCAGGGGGGGATCCAACACTGAAGCTTTCTTT | CASSPRGGSNTEAFF
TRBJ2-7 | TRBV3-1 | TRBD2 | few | TGTGCCAGCAGCCTAGGACTAGCGGGAATCTACGAGCAGTACTTC | CASSLGLAGIYEQYF
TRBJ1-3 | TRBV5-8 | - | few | TGTGCCAGCAGCGATATCCGGGGGGCGCAGGGAAACACCATATATTTT | CASSDIRGAQGNTIYF
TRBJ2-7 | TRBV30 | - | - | TGTGCCTGGGGCTCGGGCGGGGTGTACGAGCAGTACTTC | CAWGSGGVYEQYF
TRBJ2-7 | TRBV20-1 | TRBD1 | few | TGCAGTGCTAGAGATGGAGACAGGCAGGGGGACTACGAGCAGTACTTC | CSARDGDRQGDYEQYF
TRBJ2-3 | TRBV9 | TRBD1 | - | TGTGCCAGCTCCGGGAGGGAGACAGGGGGCGCGTCTGCCCCAGATACGCAGTATTTT | CASSGRETGGASAPDTQYF
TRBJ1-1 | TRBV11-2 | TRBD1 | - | TGTGCCAGCAACAGGGGGCCGAACACTGAAGCTTTCTTT | CASNRGPNTEAFF
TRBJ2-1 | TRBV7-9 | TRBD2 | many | TGTGCCAGCAGCGTAGGACTAGCGGGATACAATGAGCAGTTCTTC | CASSVGLAGYNEQFF
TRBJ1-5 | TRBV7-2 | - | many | TGTGCCAGCAGCTTAGGGGTGACGCGATCTTTGGGCTTCCAGCATTTT | CASSLGVTRSLGFQHF
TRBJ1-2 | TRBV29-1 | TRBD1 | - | TGCAGCGCCGGACAGGGGAACTATGGCTACACCTTC | CSAGQGNYGYTF
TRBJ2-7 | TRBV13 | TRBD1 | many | TGTGCCAGCAGCTTAGAGGGTCTCGGGACAGGGACCTACGAGCAGTACTTC | CASSLEGLGTGTYEQYF
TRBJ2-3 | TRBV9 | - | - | TGTGCCAGCAGCGTTGAAGTTTGGGATACGCAGTATTTT | CASSVEVWDTQYF
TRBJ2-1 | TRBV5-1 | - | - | TGCGCCAGCAGCTTGTTCCGGAATGAGCAGTTCTTC | CASSLFRNEQFF
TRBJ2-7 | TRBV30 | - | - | TGTGCCTGGTTGACAGCTGGGTACGAGCAGTACTTC | CAWLTAGYEQYF
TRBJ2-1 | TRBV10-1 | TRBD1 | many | TGCGCCAGCAGTGAGTCAACCCGGGACAGCAACAATGAGCAGTTCTTC | CASSESTRDSNNEQFF
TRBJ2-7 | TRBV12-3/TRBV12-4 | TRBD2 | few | TGTGCCAGCAGTTTAGGAACTAGCGGGAGTGGGTACGAGCAGTACTTC | CASSLGTSGSGYEQYF